This TCR beta chain was observed in a study of human T cells and chemical hapten exposure. Looking at the study overall: Upper inner arm skin measuring about 2 cm by about 2 cm received 2% DPC for sensitization. Once 0.01% DPC had been applied to the upper back by patch test, readings were taken at 6 days.

CDR3 length: 17 amino acids. CDR1 and CDR2 (germline): SQVTM, ANQGSEA. Trimming at V came to 7 bases and at J to 0 bases, leaving 14 bases not matched to a gene. MiXCR, run by TCRdb on the RACE reads, gives a single entry per CDR3 protein. The sample records 380,000 or so distinct CDR3 sequences, 5.5% being singletons. The time point here: pre-sensitization, week 0. The treatment was: therapeutic diphenylcyclopropenone sensitization with weekly scalp DPC. Donation of samples came from alopecia patients who were 18 to 70 years old and suitable for DPC. Overall study results and limits: TCRs at high frequency, those above 1 in 1000, did not change with DPC sensitization.

This clonotype turned up a few times. Its target is not known. The receptor was derived from a woman between 18 and 30 years old with alopecia areata. Some clones in this sample may be carry-over from other donors' samples. The sequences come from whole blood, collected in connection with sensitization to the hapten diphenylcyclopropenone (DPC). This chain joins TRBV29-1 and TRBJ2-2; 7 positions agree with TRBD2. The CDR3 DNA is TGCAGCGGGGGAGGGGCAGGAGGGGTCCCGAACACCGGGGAGCTGTTTTTT. This codes for CSGGGAGGVPNTGELFF.